The 23 T cell receptor beta chains listed next were all sequenced from one sample in a study of blood T cells in healthy people across ages. A second PCR of 7 to 11 cycles used a sample-barcoded 5' primer and a J-beta primer mix. TCRdb reprocessed the 5' RACE reads with MiXCR, giving one entry per CDR3 protein. The data show hundreds of thousands of distinct CDR3 sequences, with roughly 30% seen just once and 15% held by the top ten. Sequenced: blood. The source is a woman of 80 years or more in good health.

On this clonotype itself: This may be a read error: a much more frequent sequence differs by one nucleotide. V gene TRBV12-3 or TRBV12-4 combines with J gene TRBJ2-1, with D perhaps TRBD1 or TRBD2 (5 bases each). This CDR3 has 12 residues. Trimming shortened V by 6 bases and J by 13 bases, and 16 bases separated the two germline ends. The CDR3, as DNA: TGTGCCAGCAGGGGACCGCAAGAGACCCAGTTCTTC. Amino acid sequence: CASRGPQETQFF.

Details on this clonotype: A much larger clone differs by one base, so this may be a read error. The chain carries TRBV7-9 and TRBJ1-6; D ambiguous. The CDR3 extends over 12 amino acids. Germline CDR1 SEHNR, CDR2 FQNEAQ (reference sequence). The CDR3 DNA sequence: TGTGCCAGCAGCTTGTGGGGTTCACCCCCCCACTTT. Amino acid sequence: CASSLWGSPPHF.

This chain connects TRBV15 to TRBJ2-7; unclear D gene. The germline V gene has CDR1 LNHNV and CDR2 YYDKDF (reference sequence). V lost 8 bases and J lost 0, with 11 bases in between. This CDR3 is 13 amino acids long. In DNA form, the CDR3 reads TGTGCCACCGCGGATGGGATCTCCTACGAGCAGTACTTC. Protein product: CATADGISYEQYF.

This clonotype was seen many times. This rearrangement joins TRBV15 to TRBJ2-7; D unresolved. Germline CDR1 is LNHNV and CDR2 is YYDKDF (reference sequence). The CDR3 totals 15 residues. Trimming took off 0 bases at V and 2 bases at J, with 11 bases between the two ends. The CDR3 coding sequence is TGTGCCACCAGCAGAGATCCAGGAGTGACCTACGAGCAGTACTTC. This sequence encodes CATSRDPGVTYEQYF.

Ten or more counts support this clonotype. The chain has TRBV6-2 or TRBV6-3 and TRBJ2-1, with D possibly TRBD2 on 6 matching bases. Germline CDR1 MNHEY, CDR2 SVGEGT. The CDR3 runs 13 residues. Trimming took 8 bases from V and 5 from J, leaving 13 bases between them. The CDR3: CASHGTPHNEQFF. DNA for the CDR3: TGTGCCAGCCATGGGACTCCTCACAATGAGCAGTTCTTC.

This clonotype came up a few times. This sequence joins TRBV30 and TRBJ1-1; 10 nucleotides line up with TRBD1. The germline CDR1 and CDR2 sequences are GTSNPN and SVGIG (reference sequence). The CDR3 extends over 15 amino acids. J was trimmed by 2 bases and V by 8 bases; bases with no gene match: 11. In DNA form, the CDR3 reads TGTGCCGGAACGGGGGACAGGGGTTTTAACACTGAAGCTTTCTTT. As protein: CAGTGDRGFNTEAFF.

In its sample, this clonotype was seen a few times. Just one base apart from a much larger clone, this may be a read error. The rearrangement links TRBV20-1 to TRBJ1-5, with D possibly being TRBD1 (6 bases). The CDR3 length is 13 residues. Trimming took off 6 bases at V and 0 bases at J, with 9 bases between the two ends. Per the germline V gene, CDR1 is DFQATT and CDR2 is SNEGSKA (reference sequence). CDR3 coding DNA: TGCAGTGCGGGCAGGGGTAGCAATCAGCCCCAGCATTTT. It specifies CSAGRGSNQPQHF.

This clonotype turned up a few times. This could be a read error, since a much larger clone is one nucleotide away. The chain uses TRBV27 and TRBJ1-2; 10 nucleotides agree with TRBD1. CDR1 and CDR2 (germline): MNHEY, SMNVEV (reference sequence). CDR3 size: 15 residues. Trimming at V came to 8 bases and at J to 4 bases, leaving 10 bases not matched to a gene. The CDR3 sequence is CASGASTGGSYGYTF. The CDR3 region has the DNA TGTGCCAGCGGTGCGTCGACAGGGGGCTCCTATGGCTACACCTTC.

This chain joins TRBV12-3 or TRBV12-4 and TRBJ2-1, with D perhaps matching TRBD1 (6 bases). The J call may be faulty, since TRBJ2-7 better matches the DNA end. This CDR3 spans 14 amino acids. The CDR3 loop is CASSLGQATNEQYF. CDR3 nucleotide sequence: TGTGCCAGCAGTTTAGGACAGGCAACGAATGAGCAGTACTTC.

This clonotype was seen many times. The J gene is TRBJ2-7, the V gene TRBV9; D unclear. V was pared by 0 bases and J by 1 base, with 8 bases between. There are 14 residues in the CDR3. Germline-derived CDR1 and CDR2 are SGDLS and YYNGEE. CDR3 bases: TGTGCCAGCAGCGTAGCTTCAGGTTCCTACGAGCAGTACTTC. Encoded protein: CASSVASGSYEQYF.

This clonotype was seen ten or more times. The rearrangement uses TRBV5-1 and TRBJ1-4; D call uncertain. The CDR3 runs 14 residues. The V gene's germline CDR1 is SGHRS and CDR2 YFSETQ. Trimming took 4 bases from V and 5 from J, leaving 12 bases between them. CDR3 in DNA: TGCGCCAGCAGCGCAGGCCTTGGAAATGAAAAACTGTTTTTT. It yields the protein CASSAGLGNEKLFF. Filled out from reference TRBV5-1 and TRBJ1-4, the complete variable domain reads KAGVTQTPRYLIKTRGQQVTLSCSPISGHRSVSWYQQTPGQGLQFLFEYFSETQRNKGNFPGRFSGRQFSNSRSEMNVSTLELGDSALYLCASSAGLGNEKLFFGSGTQLSVL.

The chain joins TRBV5-1 to TRBJ1-5; no definite D call. V was shortened by 4 bases and J by 5 bases, with 16 bases between the two germline ends. Germline V lookup: CDR1 SGHRS, CDR2 YFSETQ. The CDR3 covers 15 residues. The CDR3 spells CASSPGSGSYQPQHF. As DNA, the CDR3 is TGCGCCAGCAGCCCCGGGTCCGGGAGTTATCAGCCCCAGCATTTT. Full variable domain (missing parts from reference TRBV5-1 and TRBJ1-5): KAGVTQTPRYLIKTRGQQVTLSCSPISGHRSVSWYQQTPGQGLQFLFEYFSETQRNKGNFPGRFSGRQFSNSRSEMNVSTLELGDSALYLCASSPGSGSYQPQHFGDGTRLSIL.

Notes on this clonotype: A much larger clone lies a single base off, so this may be a read error. The gene calls are TRBV27 and TRBJ2-5; D remains unclear. This CDR3 has 12 residues. Germline V lookup: CDR1 MNHEY, CDR2 SMNVEV (reference sequence). The V gene lost 6 bases and the J gene lost 5 bases, with 10 bases spanning the gap. As DNA, the CDR3 is TGTGCCAGCAGGTCGGTTAGCGAGACCCAGTACTTC. It is translated as CASRSVSETQYF.

Note on this clonotype: A clone one base away is much larger, so this may be a read error. CDR3 DNA sequence: TGCAGTGTGCAGATAGGGCGCTATGGCTACACCTTC. It translates to CSVQIGRYGYTF. This rearrangement joins TRBV20-1 to TRBJ1-2, with D uncertain. The CDR3 runs to 12 residues. Germline loops: CDR1 DFQATT, CDR2 SNEGSKA (reference sequence). V was trimmed by 7 bases and J by 4 bases, leaving 13 bases between them.

This clonotype was counted a few times. Here the CDR3 reads CASSPTLWGSYGYTF. The CDR3 DNA reads TGTGCCAGCAGCCCGACCTTATGGGGATCATATGGCTACACCTTC. V and J are TRBV6-6 and TRBJ1-2, with no clear D. Trimming removed 6 bases from V and 5 bases from J, with 19 bases in between. Germline V gene lookup returns CDR1 MNHNY and CDR2 SVGAGI (reference sequence). The CDR3 extends over 15 amino acids.

This clonotype came up many times. The DNA for the CDR3 is TGTGCCAGCAGCTTGTTTTCTAGCGGGGGCACAGATACGCAGTATTTT. Protein product: CASSLFSSGGTDTQYF. The rearrangement links TRBV7-8 to TRBJ2-3, with 9 bases aligning to TRBD2. This CDR3 has 16 residues. In germline, CDR1 is SGHVS, CDR2 FQNEAQ. The V segment lost 3 bases and the J segment 1 base; nucleotides outside the gene matches: 5.

This clonotype came up many times. The CDR3: CASSRGGVPGYTF. The CDR3 DNA reads TGTGCCAGCAGCCGCGGGGGGGTTCCTGGCTACACCTTC. The J gene is TRBJ1-2, the V gene TRBV7-8, with a possible D match to TRBD1 (5 bases). Trimming took 5 bases from V and 7 from J, leaving 14 bases between them. The CDR3 spans 13 residues. The germline V gene encodes CDR1 SGHVS and CDR2 FQNEAQ.

This clonotype occurred a few times. The rearrangement joins TRBV7-2 to TRBJ1-1; D call uncertain. The CDR3 is made up of 16 amino acids. V was cut by 1 base and J by 4 bases, with 16 bases left in between. Germline CDR1 and CDR2: SGHTA and FQGNSA. CDR3 amino acids: CASSLERASIGTEAFF. For the CDR3, the DNA is TGTGCCAGCAGCTTAGAGCGGGCGAGTATCGGCACTGAAGCTTTCTTT.

The V call is TRBV3-1, the J call TRBJ2-3; 7 bases match TRBD2. This CDR3 has 14 residues. The germline CDR1 and CDR2 sequences are LGHDT and YNNKEL (reference sequence). Trimming removed 2 bases from V and 4 bases from J; junction bases left unmatched: 3. The DNA for the CDR3 is TGTGCCAGCAGCCAACTTACTAGCGCAGATACGCAGTATTTT. The encoded protein is CASSQLTSADTQYF.

This clonotype occurred many times. The rearrangement uses TRBV4-2 and TRBJ2-1; D gene ambiguous. The V end was cut by 0 bases, the J end by 15 bases, with 15 bases between. Germline values: CDR1 LGHNA, CDR2 YNFKEQ. The CDR3 runs 13 residues. The CDR3 nucleotides are TGTGCCAGCAGCCAAGACGGCGTTGAGAGCAGGTTCTTC. It codes for CASSQDGVESRFF.

Comment on this clonotype: Since a much larger clone is just one base distant, this may be a read error. The chain links TRBV24-1 to TRBJ2-1; 8 positions agree with TRBD1. Germline CDR1 KGHDR, CDR2 SFDVKD. The CDR3 covers 14 residues. V gave up 7 bases and J gave up 2 bases; unmatched junction bases: 3. As DNA, the CDR3 is TGTGCCACCAGGGCAGGGGGCCCCTACAATGAGCAGTTCTTC. It yields the protein CATRAGGPYNEQFF.

The rearrangement links TRBV20-1 to TRBJ1-3; 7 nucleotides align to TRBD1. The CDR3 covers 15 residues. Germline CDR1 DFQATT, CDR2 SNEGSKA (reference sequence). With V trimmed by 0 bases and J by 4 bases, 6 bases remained unmatched. The CDR3 is CSARDPQGDGNTIYF. The CDR3 DNA follows: TGCAGTGCTAGAGATCCCCAGGGGGACGGAAACACCATATATTTT.

This clonotype was seen more than once but under ten times. The gene calls are TRBV2 and TRBJ1-5; tentative D call: TRBD1 (6 bases). The germline V and J ends were trimmed by 7 bases and 4 bases, with 17 bases remaining between them. The CDR3 length is 15 residues. Germline assignment: CDR1 SNHLY and CDR2 FYNNEI. CDR3 nucleotide sequence: TGTGCCAGCAACCTCTTGGGGGGCAGTAATCAGCCCCAGCATTTT. Its protein is CASNLLGGSNQPQHF.